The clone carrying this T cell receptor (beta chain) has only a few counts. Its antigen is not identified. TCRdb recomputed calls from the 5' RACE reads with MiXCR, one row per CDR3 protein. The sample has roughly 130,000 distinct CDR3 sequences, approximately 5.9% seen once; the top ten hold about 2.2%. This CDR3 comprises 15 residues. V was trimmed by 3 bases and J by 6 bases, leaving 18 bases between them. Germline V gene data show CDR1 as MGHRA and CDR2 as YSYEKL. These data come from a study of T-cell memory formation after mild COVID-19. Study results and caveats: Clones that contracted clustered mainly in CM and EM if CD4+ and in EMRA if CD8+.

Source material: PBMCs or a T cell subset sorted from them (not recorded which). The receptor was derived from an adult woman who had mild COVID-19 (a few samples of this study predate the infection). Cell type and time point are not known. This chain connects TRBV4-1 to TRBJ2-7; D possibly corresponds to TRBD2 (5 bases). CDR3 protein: CASSHQAVSRAEQYF. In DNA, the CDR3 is TGCGCCAGCAGCCATCAAGCGGTATCCCGGGCCGAGCAGTACTTC.